Shown below are 10 T cell receptor beta chains from a single sample sequenced in a study of tissue T cells after allogeneic stem cell transplantation. Time point of the sample: mouse harvest day 14 after allogeneic transplant. Tail vein injection delivered 10^7 T-cell-depleted bone marrow cells and 10^6 splenic CD5+ T cells. Clones were sequenced by immunoSEQ multiplex PCR, and TCRdb holds only the in-frame ones, with some missing. Seen here are 7,800 or so clones, around 37% observed once, and the top ten hold more than 3%. Specimen: skin. Every receptor here comes from a female BALB/c mouse given C57BL/6 T cells with graft-versus-host disease after an allogeneic hematopoietic cell transplant.

As regards this clone: The gene symbols are mouse symbols. Read sequence stops 1 residue before the CDR3 end, and the germline J gene provides the missing end. The V and J genes are TRBV3 and TRBJ2-7, with 13 nucleotides matching TRBD2. V shed 5 bases, J shed 7 bases, and the junction held 5 bases outside the gene matches. The CDR3 totals 14 residues. Germline-derived CDR1 and CDR2 are SNHLY and FYNGKV (reference sequence). The part of the CDR3 DNA that was read is TGTGCCAGCAGCCGGACTGGGGGGGCGGGGGAACAGTAC. Its protein is CASSRTGGAGEQY. The whole CDR3 protein is CASSRTGGAGEQYF.

The sample holds a few counts of this clone. Any gene name here is a mouse gene name. The missing CDR3 end, 1 residue past where the read stops, is filled in from the germline J gene. The chain is built from TRBV26 and TRBJ1-3; D is unclear. Germline lookup yields CDR1 KGHPV and CDR2 FQNQEV (reference sequence). Trimming removed 3 bases from V and 0 bases from J, with 9 bases in between. CDR3 length equals 15 residues. The CDR3 DNA, read in part, is TGTGCCAGCAGTCTCCTGACATATTCTGGAAATACGCTCTAT. Protein sequence: CASSLLTYSGNTLY. The complete CDR3 sequence is CASSLLTYSGNTLYF.

This clone was seen a few times. The gene names here belong to mouse. The read ends 1 residue shy of where the CDR3 ends; the end is completed using the germline J gene. This sequence joins TRBV3 and TRBJ2-3; D is ambiguous. CDR1 and CDR2 (germline): SNHLY, FYNGKV (reference sequence). This CDR3 has 12 amino acids. The V and J ends lost 5 bases and 2 bases respectively, with 5 bases between them. The CDR3 here is CASSPVAETLYF. The CDR3 bases that were read are TGTGCCAGCAGCCCGGTTGCAGAAACGCTGTAT.

In this sample, this clone turned up a few times. Germline and genes here are mouse. The CDR3 extends 1 residue past the end of the read, so its final part is completed from the germline J gene. The chain is built from TRBV26 and TRBJ2-2, with a tentative D call TRBD1 (6 bases). The CDR3 runs to 14 residues. The germline V and J ends were trimmed by 3 bases and 2 bases, with 7 bases remaining between them. Germline CDR1 reads KGHPV; CDR2 reads FQNQEV (reference sequence). CDR3 protein: CASSLGQNTGQLYF. The CDR3 bases that were read are TGTGCCAGCAGTCTCGGACAGAACACCGGGCAGCTCTAC.

In this sample, this clone turned up a few times. Germline and genes: mouse. The CDR3 end falls 1 residue outside the read, so it is completed with the germline J gene. The chain carries TRBV13-3 and TRBJ1-1; 12 bases are shared with TRBD1. This CDR3 region has 14 residues. Germline assignment: CDR1 NNHDY and CDR2 SYVADS. V lost 0 bases and J lost 8; bases outside the gene matches: 2. The sequenced part of the CDR3 DNA is TGTGCCAGCAGTGATGCAGGGACAGGGGGCGAAGTCTTC. Protein product: CASSDAGTGGEVF. In full, the CDR3 is CASSDAGTGGEVFF.

This clone is labeled as medium-sized. Genes and germline come from the mouse. CDR3 in amino acids: CASSRGHINSDYTF. The sequenced part of the CDR3 DNA is TGTGCCAGCAGTCGAGGACATATAAACTCCGACTACACC. This rearrangement joins TRBV26 to TRBJ1-2; possibly TRBD1 for D (5 bases). The CDR3 end is not reached by the read, which stops 1 residue before it; the germline J gene fills it in. In germline, CDR1 is KGHPV, CDR2 FQNQEV (reference sequence). CDR3 size: 14 residues. The germline V and J ends were trimmed by 4 bases and 1 base, with 10 bases remaining between them.

With respect to this clone: Gene names and germline match the mouse. The read ends 1 residue before the CDR3 terminus; that terminus is restored from the germline J gene. The chain is built from TRBV5 and TRBJ2-5; the D gene is possibly TRBD1 (6 bases). The CDR3 contains 14 residues. Between the trimmed V and J ends, which lost 4 bases and 5 bases, there was a span of 13 bases. Germline loops: CDR1 LGHNA, CDR2 YNLKQL (reference sequence). CDR3 bases read: TGTGCCAGCAGCCCCCGAGGGGGATCAGACACCCAGTAC. Translating gives CASSPRGGSDTQY. Given in full, the CDR3 is CASSPRGGSDTQYF.

This clone turned up a few times. The genes and germline here are from mouse. The CDR3 end lies 1 residue beyond the end of the read and is filled in from the germline J gene. The chain has TRBV26 and TRBJ1-2; no definite D call. Between the trimmed V and J ends, which lost 3 bases and 1 base, there was a span of 6 bases. The CDR3 is 13 amino acids. Germline V gene sequence: CDR1 KGHPV, CDR2 FQNQEV (reference sequence). CDR3 region: CASSLGKNSDYTF. The sequenced CDR3 bases are TGTGCCAGCAGTCTTGGCAAAAACTCCGACTACACC.

This clone was seen a handful of times. Gene names are mouse gene names. Read data end 1 residue before the CDR3 end; the end is taken from the germline J gene. V and J are TRBV13-3 and TRBJ2-7; D is ambiguous. The CDR3 consists of 12 residues. V lost 7 bases, J lost 0 bases, and 8 bases lay in between. The germline gives CDR1 NNHDY, CDR2 SYVADS. The CDR3 loop reads CASLGVSYEQYF. The sequenced part of the CDR3 DNA is TGTGCCAGCCTCGGGGTCTCCTATGAACAGTAC.

To note about this clone: Mouse gene names and germline throughout. The read ends 1 residue early relative to the CDR3; the germline J gene fills the gap. The chain joins TRBV4 to TRBJ2-1, with 10 positions matching TRBD1. This CDR3 contains 15 residues. The V and J ends lost 4 bases and 5 bases, in that order; junction bases with no gene match: 5. From germline, CDR1 is LGHDT and CDR2 YNNKQL (reference sequence). The DNA read from the CDR3 is TGTGCCAGCAGCTTCCGGGACAGGGGCGATGCTGAGCAGTTC. This codes for CASSFRDRGDAEQF. The whole CDR3 protein reads CASSFRDRGDAEQFF.